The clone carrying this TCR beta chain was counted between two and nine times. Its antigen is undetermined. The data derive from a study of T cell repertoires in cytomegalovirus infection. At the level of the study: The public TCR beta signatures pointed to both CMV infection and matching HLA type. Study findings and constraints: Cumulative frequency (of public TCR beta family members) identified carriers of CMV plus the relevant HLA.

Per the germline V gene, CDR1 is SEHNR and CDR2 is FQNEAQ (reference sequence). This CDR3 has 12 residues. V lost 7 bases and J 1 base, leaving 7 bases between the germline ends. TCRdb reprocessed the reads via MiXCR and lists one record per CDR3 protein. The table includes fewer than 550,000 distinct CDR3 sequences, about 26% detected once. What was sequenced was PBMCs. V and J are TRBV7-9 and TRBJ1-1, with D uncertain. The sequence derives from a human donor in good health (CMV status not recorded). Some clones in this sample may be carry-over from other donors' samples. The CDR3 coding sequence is TGTGCCAGCATTCGGGGGAACACTGAAGCTTTCTTT. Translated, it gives CASIRGNTEAFF. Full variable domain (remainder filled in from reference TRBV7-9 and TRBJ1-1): DTGVSQNPRHKITKRGQNVTFRCDPISEHNRLYWYRQTLGQGPEFLTYFQNEAQLEKSRLLSDRFSAERPKGSFSTLEIQRTEQGDSAMYLCASIRGNTEAFFGQGTRLTVV.